This paragraph reports one T cell receptor beta chain. The antigen is undetermined. The data originate from a study of T cell repertoires in cytomegalovirus infection. Whole-study findings and limits: Ex vivo responses were dominated by HLA-C-restricted CMV-specific TCR beta clonotypes.

TCRdb reprocessed the reads via MiXCR and lists one record per CDR3 protein. The table includes about 890,000 distinct CDR3 sequences, less than 40% detected once. The J segment lost 8 bases and the V segment lost 8 bases, leaving 7 bases of the junction unmatched. CDR3 length equals 13 residues. Germline values: CDR1 MNHEY, CDR2 SMNVEV (reference sequence). The sequence came from a human donor in good health (CMV status not recorded). Some clones in this sample may be carry-over from other donors' samples. The chain employs TRBV27 and TRBJ2-2, with 8 positions matching TRBD1. The material was cultured CD8+ T cells from PBMCs, obtained from culture after CMV antigen stimulation. CDR3 nucleotides: TGTGCCAGCGGAACAGGGGGTGGTGGGGAGCTGTTTTTT. This gives the protein CASGTGGGGELFF.